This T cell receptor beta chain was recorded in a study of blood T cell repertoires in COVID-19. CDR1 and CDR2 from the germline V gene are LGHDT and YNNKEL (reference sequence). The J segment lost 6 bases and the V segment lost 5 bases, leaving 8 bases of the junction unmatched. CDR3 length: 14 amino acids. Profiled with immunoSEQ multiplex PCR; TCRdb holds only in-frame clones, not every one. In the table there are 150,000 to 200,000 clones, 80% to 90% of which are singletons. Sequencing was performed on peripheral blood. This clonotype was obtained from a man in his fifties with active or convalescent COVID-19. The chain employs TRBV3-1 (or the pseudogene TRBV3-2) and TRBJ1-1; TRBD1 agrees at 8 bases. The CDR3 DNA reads TGTGCCAGCAGCTATAGGACAGGGATCGCTGAAGCTTTCTTT. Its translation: CASSYRTGIAEAFF.